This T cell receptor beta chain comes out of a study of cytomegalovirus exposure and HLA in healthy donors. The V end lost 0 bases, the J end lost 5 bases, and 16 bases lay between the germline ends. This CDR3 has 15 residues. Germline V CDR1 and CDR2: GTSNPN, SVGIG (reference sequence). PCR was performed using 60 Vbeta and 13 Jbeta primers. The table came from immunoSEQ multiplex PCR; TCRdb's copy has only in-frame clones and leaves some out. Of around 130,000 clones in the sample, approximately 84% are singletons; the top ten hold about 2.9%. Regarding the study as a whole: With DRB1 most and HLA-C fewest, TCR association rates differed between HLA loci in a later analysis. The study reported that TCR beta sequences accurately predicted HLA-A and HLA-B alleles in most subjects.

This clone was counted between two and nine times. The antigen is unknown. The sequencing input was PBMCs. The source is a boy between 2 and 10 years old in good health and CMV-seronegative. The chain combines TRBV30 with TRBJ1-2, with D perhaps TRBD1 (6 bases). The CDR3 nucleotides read TGTGCCTGGAGTGTATTTTACAGGGAAACTTATGGCTACACCTTC. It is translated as CAWSVFYRETYGYTF.